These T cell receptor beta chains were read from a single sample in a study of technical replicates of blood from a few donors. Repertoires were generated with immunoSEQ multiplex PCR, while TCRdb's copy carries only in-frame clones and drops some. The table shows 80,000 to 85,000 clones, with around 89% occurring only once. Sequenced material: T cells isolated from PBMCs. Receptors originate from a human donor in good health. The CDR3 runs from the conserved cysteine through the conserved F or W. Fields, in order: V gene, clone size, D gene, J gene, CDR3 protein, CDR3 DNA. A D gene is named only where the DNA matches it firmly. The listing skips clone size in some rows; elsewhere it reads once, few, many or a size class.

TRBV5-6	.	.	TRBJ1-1	CASRVGGNTEAFF	TGTGCCAGCAGAGTGGGGGGGAACACTGAAGCTTTCTTT
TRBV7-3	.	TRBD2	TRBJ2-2	CASSLSGSDTGELFF	TGTGCCAGCAGCTTAAGCGGGAGTGACACCGGGGAGCTGTTTTTT
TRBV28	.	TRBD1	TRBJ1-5	CASSSSATGGNQPQHF	TGTGCCAGCAGTTCCTCCGCTACAGGGGGCAATCAGCCCCAGCATTTT
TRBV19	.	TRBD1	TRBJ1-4	CASSKPGQPYEKLFF	TGTGCCAGTAGCAAGCCGGGACAGCCTTATGAAAAACTGTTTTTT
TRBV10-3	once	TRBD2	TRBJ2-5	CAISESGGRKTQYF	TGTGCCATCAGTGAGTCAGGCGGGAGGAAGACCCAGTACTTC
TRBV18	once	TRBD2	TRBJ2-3	CASSPRDGRTEREGADTQYF	TGTGCCAGCTCACCACGGGATGGACGGACCGAGCGGGAAGGTGCAGATACGCAGTATTTT
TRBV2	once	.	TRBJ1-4	CASSEVEANEKLFF	TGTGCCAGCAGTGAGGTGGAGGCTAATGAAAAACTGTTTTTT
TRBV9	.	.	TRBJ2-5	CASSLQGSQETQYF	TGTGCCAGCAGCCTACAGGGATCCCAAGAGACCCAGTACTTC
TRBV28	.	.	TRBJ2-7	CASFSAYEQYF	TGTGCCAGCTTCAGCGCCTACGAGCAGTACTTC
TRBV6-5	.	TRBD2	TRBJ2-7	CASSPGLAPSYEQYF	TGTGCCAGCAGCCCGGGACTAGCACCCTCCTACGAGCAGTACTTC
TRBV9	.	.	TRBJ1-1	CASSVEFRDTEAFF	TGTGCCAGCAGCGTAGAGTTCAGGGACACTGAAGCTTTCTTT
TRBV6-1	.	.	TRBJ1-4	CASTTKDRFNEKLFF	TGTGCCAGCACCACTAAAGACAGGTTTAATGAAAAACTGTTTTTT
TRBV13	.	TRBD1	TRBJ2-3	CASSVGTGTDTQYF	TGTGCCAGCAGCGTGGGGACAGGCACAGATACGCAGTATTTT
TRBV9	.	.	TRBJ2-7	CASSPGSGTYEQYF	TGTGCCAGCAGCCCCGGGAGCGGAACATACGAGCAGTACTTC
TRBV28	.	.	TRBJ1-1	CASIRAGRMNTEAFF	TGTGCCAGCATCAGGGCAGGAAGGATGAACACTGAAGCTTTCTTT
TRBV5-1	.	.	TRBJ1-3	CASSLTDRNSGNTIYF	TGCGCCAGCAGCCTGACAGACAGGAACTCTGGAAACACCATATATTTT
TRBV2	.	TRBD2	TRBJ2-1	CASTREGPFNEQFF	TGTGCCAGCACACGGGAGGGCCCTTTCAATGAGCAGTTCTTC
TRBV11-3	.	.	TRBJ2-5	CASSRGWGDQETQYF	TGTGCCAGCAGCCGTGGCTGGGGGGACCAAGAGACCCAGTACTTC
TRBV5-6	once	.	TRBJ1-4	CASSFVSMSGEKLFF	TGTGCCAGCAGCTTCGTTTCGATGTCGGGGGAAAAACTGTTTTTT
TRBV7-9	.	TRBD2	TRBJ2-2	CASSWTSGATGELFF	TGTGCCAGCAGCTGGACTAGCGGAGCTACCGGGGAGCTGTTTTTT
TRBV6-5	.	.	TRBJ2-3	CASSWSGSTDTQYF	TGTGCCAGCAGTTGGAGCGGGAGCACAGATACGCAGTATTTT
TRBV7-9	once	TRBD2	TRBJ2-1	CANPGTNIYNEQFF	TGTGCCAACCCCGGGACTAATATCTACAATGAGCAGTTCTTC
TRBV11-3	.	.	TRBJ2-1	CASSQIAENEQFF	TGTGCCAGCAGCCAGATAGCGGAAAATGAGCAGTTCTTC
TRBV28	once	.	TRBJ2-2	CASSLGLGELFF	TGTGCCAGCAGTTTAGGCCTCGGGGAGCTGTTTTTT
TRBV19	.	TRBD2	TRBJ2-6	CASSPLVGGGAGANVLTF	TGTGCCAGTAGTCCCCTTGTCGGGGGGGGCGCCGGGGCCAACGTCCTGACTTTC
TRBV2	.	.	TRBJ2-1	CASRQSLNEQFF	TGTGCCAGCAGACAGAGTCTCAATGAGCAGTTCTTC
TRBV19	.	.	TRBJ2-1	CASSTYRDGQFF	TGTGCCAGTAGTACGTACAGGGACGGTCAGTTCTTC
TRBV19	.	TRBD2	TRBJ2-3	CASSTRAGGLDTQYF	TGTGCCAGTAGTACCCGCGCGGGAGGGCTAGATACGCAGTATTTT
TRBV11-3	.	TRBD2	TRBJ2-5	CASSERASGSIQETQYF	TGTGCCAGCAGCGAAAGGGCTAGCGGGAGTATCCAAGAGACCCAGTACTTC
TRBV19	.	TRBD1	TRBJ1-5	CASRDRAENQPQHF	TGTGCCAGTAGGGACAGGGCGGAGAATCAGCCCCAGCATTTT
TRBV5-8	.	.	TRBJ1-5	CASSLPGWSQPQHF	TGTGCCAGCAGCTTGCCCGGGTGGAGTCAGCCCCAGCATTTT
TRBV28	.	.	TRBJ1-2	CASSALQLLSYGYTF	TGTGCCAGCAGTGCTCTACAGCTCTTAAGCTATGGCTACACCTTC
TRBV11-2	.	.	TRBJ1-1	CASSLDRSVSSANTEAFF	TGTGCCAGCAGCTTAGATCGGAGTGTATCCTCAGCGAACACTGAAGCTTTCTTT
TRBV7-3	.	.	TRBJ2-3	CASTRGIITDTQYF	TGTGCCAGCACTCGGGGTATAATCACAGATACGCAGTATTTT
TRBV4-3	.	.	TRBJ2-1	CASSRLYNLAHEQFF	TGCGCCAGCAGCCGCCTATATAACCTAGCGCATGAGCAGTTCTTC
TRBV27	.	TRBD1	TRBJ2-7	CASSRVYGGTDHRSEQYF	TGTGCCAGCAGTAGGGTTTATGGTGGGACAGATCATAGAAGCGAGCAGTACTTC
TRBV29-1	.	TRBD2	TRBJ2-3	CSVEDSRGGAGVYTQYF	TGCAGCGTTGAAGATTCCCGGGGGGGAGCGGGCGTTTATACGCAGTATTTT
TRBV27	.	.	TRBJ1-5	CASRNSFGSNQPQHF	TGTGCCAGCAGAAACAGTTTTGGTAGCAATCAGCCCCAGCATTTT
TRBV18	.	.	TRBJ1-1	CASSPMLGSDTMNTEAFF	TGTGCCAGCTCACCAATGTTAGGCTCGGATACTATGAACACTGAAGCTTTCTTT
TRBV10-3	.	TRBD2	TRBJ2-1	CAISEPGTSYEQFF	TGTGCCATCAGTGAGCCTGGGACTAGCTATGAGCAGTTCTTC
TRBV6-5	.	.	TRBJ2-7	CASSYLGDTSSYEQYF	TGTGCCAGCAGTTACTTAGGGGACACGAGCTCCTACGAGCAGTACTTC
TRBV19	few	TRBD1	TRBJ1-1	CASTRQGPEAFF	TGTGCCAGTACGAGACAGGGACCTGAAGCTTTCTTT
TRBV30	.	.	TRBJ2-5	CAWSVLGETQYF	TGTGCCTGGAGTGTACTAGGAGAGACCCAGTACTTC
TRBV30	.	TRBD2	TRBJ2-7	CAWSGTSGRYEQYF	TGTGCCTGGAGCGGGACTAGCGGGAGGTACGAGCAGTACTTC
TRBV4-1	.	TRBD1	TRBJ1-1	CASSHLGQDQNTEAFF	TGCGCCAGCAGCCATCTCGGACAGGACCAGAACACTGAAGCTTTCTTT
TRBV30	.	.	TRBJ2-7	CAYDETGSYEQYF	TGTGCCTACGACGAGACAGGCTCCTACGAGCAGTACTTC
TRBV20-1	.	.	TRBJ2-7	CSVRGNTEQYF	TGCAGTGTCAGGGGTAATACCGAGCAGTACTTC
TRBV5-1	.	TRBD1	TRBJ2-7	CASSHWWPMTGASYEQYF	TGCGCCAGCAGCCATTGGTGGCCCATGACAGGGGCCTCCTACGAGCAGTACTTC
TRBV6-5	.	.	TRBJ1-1	CASSRGTENTEAFF	TGTGCCAGCAGTCGCGGGACGGAGAACACTGAAGCTTTCTTT
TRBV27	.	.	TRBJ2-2	CASSLQVFPGELFF	TGTGCCAGCAGTTTACAGGTTTTCCCCGGGGAGCTGTTTTTT
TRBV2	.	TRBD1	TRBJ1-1	CASSLGTGHTEAFF	TGTGCCAGCAGCCTAGGGACAGGCCACACTGAAGCTTTCTTT
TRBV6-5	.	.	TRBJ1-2	CASSTQNYGYTF	TGTGCCAGCAGTACACAGAACTATGGCTACACCTTC
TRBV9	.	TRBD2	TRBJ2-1	CASSGSGSVKDEQFF	TGTGCCAGCAGCGGAAGCGGGAGTGTTAAGGATGAGCAGTTCTTC
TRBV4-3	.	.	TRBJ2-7	CASSQIHPAESSYEQYF	TGCGCCAGCAGCCAAATTCATCCGGCGGAAAGCTCCTACGAGCAGTACTTC
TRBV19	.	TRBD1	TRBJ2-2	CASSMRGQGGGELFF	TGTGCCAGTAGTATGCGGGGACAGGGAGGCGGGGAGCTGTTTTTT
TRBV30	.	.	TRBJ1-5	CAVDDLGGQPQHF	TGTGCCGTAGACGACCTTGGCGGTCAGCCCCAGCATTTT
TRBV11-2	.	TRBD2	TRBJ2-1	CASSFLAGDDNEQFF	TGTGCCAGCAGCTTTCTAGCGGGAGATGACAATGAGCAGTTCTTC
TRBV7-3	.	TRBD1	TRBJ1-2	CASSFRTGDGYTF	TGTGCCAGCAGCTTCCGGACAGGGGACGGCTACACCTTC
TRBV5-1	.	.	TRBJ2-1	CASSLAQGSGYYNEQFF	TGCGCCAGCAGCTTGGCCCAAGGTAGCGGATATTACAATGAGCAGTTCTTC